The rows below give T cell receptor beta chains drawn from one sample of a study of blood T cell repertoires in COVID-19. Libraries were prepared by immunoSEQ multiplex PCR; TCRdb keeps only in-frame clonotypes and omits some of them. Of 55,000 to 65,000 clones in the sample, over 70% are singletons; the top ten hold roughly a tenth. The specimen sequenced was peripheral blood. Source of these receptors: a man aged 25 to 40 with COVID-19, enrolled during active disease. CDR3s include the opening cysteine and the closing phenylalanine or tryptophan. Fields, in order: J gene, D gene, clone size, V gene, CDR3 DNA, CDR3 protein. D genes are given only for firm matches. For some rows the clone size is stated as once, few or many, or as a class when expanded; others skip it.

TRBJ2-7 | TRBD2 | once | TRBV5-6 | TGTGCCAGCAGCTTGGGGGGAGCGGGAGGGCCGTTCGAGCAGTACTTC | CASSLGGAGGPFEQYF
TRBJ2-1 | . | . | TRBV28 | TGTGCCAGCAATCTAGGGAGTTCCTACAATGAGCAGTTCTTC | CASNLGSSYNEQFF
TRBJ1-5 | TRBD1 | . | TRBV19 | TGTGCCAGTAGTATAATTACGGGACAGGGGAATCAGCCCCAGCATTTT | CASSIITGQGNQPQHF
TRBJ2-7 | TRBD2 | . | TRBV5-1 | TGCGCCAGCAGCTTGGTGGGACTACCTCAGCCCTACGAGCAGTACTTC | CASSLVGLPQPYEQYF
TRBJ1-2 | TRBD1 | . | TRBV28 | TGTGCCAGCAGTTTATCAGGGGGGAACTATGGCTACACCTTC | CASSLSGGNYGYTF
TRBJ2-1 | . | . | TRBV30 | TGTGCCTGGAAACACCTCGGGGGGCCGGGTGAGCAGTTCTTC | CAWKHLGGPGEQFF
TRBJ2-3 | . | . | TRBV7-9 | TGTGCCAGCAGCGCGAGCGCCGCAGATACGCAGTATTTT | CASSASAADTQYF
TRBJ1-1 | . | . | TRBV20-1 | TGCAGTGCTAGTCGCGGGGCGACGCGGGACACTGAAGCTTTCTTT | CSASRGATRDTEAFF
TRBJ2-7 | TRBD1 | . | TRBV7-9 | TGTGCCAGCAGTCGACCCGGGACAGGGTCGTACGAGCAGTACTTC | CASSRPGTGSYEQYF
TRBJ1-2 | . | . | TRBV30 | TGTGCCTGGAGTGTTACAGGGAAAGGCTACACCTTC | CAWSVTGKGYTF
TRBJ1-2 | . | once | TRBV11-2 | TGTGCCAGCACCCAAAGGGGTGTTAATTCGGGCTACACCTTC | CASTQRGVNSGYTF
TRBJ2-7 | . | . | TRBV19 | TGTGCCAGTAGTATCGGACAGCTCTACGAGCAGTACTTC | CASSIGQLYEQYF
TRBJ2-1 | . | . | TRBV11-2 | TGTGCCAGCAGCCGGACACGCTCCTACAATGAGCAGTTCTTC | CASSRTRSYNEQFF
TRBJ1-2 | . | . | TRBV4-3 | TGCGCCAGCAGCCAAGAGCCCCAGGGAAACTATGGCTACACCTTC | CASSQEPQGNYGYTF
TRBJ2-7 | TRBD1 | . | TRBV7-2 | TGTGCCAGCAGCCCTACCGGGACAGGTGCCTACGAGCAGTACTTC | CASSPTGTGAYEQYF
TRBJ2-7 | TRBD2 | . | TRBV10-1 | TGCGCCAGCAGTGCGGGGGGGGCGAGAGACGAGCAGTACTTC | CASSAGGARDEQYF
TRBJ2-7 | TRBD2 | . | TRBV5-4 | TGTGCCACCCAACCGGGGGGGCGGAGCTCCTACGAGCAGTACTTC | CATQPGGRSSYEQYF
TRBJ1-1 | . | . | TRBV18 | TGTGCCAGCTCACCGGGGAGAATAGAAGCTTTCTTT | CASSPGRIEAFF
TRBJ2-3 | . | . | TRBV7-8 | TGTGCCAGCAGCCCCGGGACTAGCACAGATACGCAGTATTTT | CASSPGTSTDTQYF
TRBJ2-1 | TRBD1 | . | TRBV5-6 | TGTGCCAGCAGCTTCAGGGGGACGGACGACAATGAGCAGTTCTTC | CASSFRGTDDNEQFF
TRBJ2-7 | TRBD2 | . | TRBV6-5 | TGTGCCAGCAGTACGAGACTAGCGGGAGAACGCGAGCAGTACTTC | CASSTRLAGEREQYF
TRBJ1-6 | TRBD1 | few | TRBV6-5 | TGTGCCAGCAGTTGGACAGGGCGTAATTCACCCCTCCACTTT | CASSWTGRNSPLHF
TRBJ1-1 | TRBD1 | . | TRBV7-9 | TGTGCCAGCAGCCGACAGGGGGTGGACACTGAAGCTTTCTTT | CASSRQGVDTEAFF
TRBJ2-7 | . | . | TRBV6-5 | TGTGCCAGCAGTTACTCTCGAGCAGGGCGCGAGCAGTACTTC | CASSYSRAGREQYF
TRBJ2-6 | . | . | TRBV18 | TGTGCCAGCTCAACAGATACAGGGAATATAGGGGCCAACGTCCTGACTTTC | CASSTDTGNIGANVLTF
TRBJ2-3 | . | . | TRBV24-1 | TGTGCCACCAGTGATTTCGGGCCTAGCGGCACAGATACGCAGTATTTT | CATSDFGPSGTDTQYF
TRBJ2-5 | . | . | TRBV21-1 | TGTGCCAGCAGCAAAGTCCGGGACAGGGTTACGAAGACCCAGTACTTC | CASSKVRDRVTKTQYF
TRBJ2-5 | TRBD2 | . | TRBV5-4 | TGTGCCAGCAGCGGGGTAGCGGGAGGGTTTGAAGAGACCCAGTACTTC | CASSGVAGGFEETQYF
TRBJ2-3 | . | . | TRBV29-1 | TGCAGCGTTGAAGATCCAGGGTTGGATACGCAGTATTTT | CSVEDPGLDTQYF
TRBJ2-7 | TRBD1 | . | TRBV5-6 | TGTGCCAGCAGCTTTATTGACAGGGCTTACGAGCAGTACTTC | CASSFIDRAYEQYF
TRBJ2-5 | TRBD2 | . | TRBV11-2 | TGTGCCAGCAGCCAACTAGCGCTAACGGCGGGGGAGACCCAGTACTTC | CASSQLALTAGETQYF
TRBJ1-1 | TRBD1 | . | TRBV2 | TGTGCCAGCAGTACAGGGGGAATCACTGAAGCTTTCTTT | CASSTGGITEAFF
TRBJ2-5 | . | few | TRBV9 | TGTGCCAGCAGCGTCGGGGTTTCCCAAGAGACCCAGTACTTC | CASSVGVSQETQYF
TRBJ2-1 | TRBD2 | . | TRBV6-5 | TGTGCCAGCAGCCCCGTCATCGGGAGGGCCAATGAGCAGTTCTTC | CASSPVIGRANEQFF
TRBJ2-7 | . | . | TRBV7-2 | TGTGCCAGCAGCTTAGACGGAACCGGGAATGGCTACGAGCAGTACTTC | CASSLDGTGNGYEQYF
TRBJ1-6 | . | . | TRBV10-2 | TGCGCCAGCAGTGTGGGCAGAAGCTCCTATAATTCACCCCTCCACTTT | CASSVGRSSYNSPLHF
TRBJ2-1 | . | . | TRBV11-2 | TGTGCCAGCAGCTCCAGCGGGCGCTCCTACAATGAGCAGTTCTTC | CASSSSGRSYNEQFF